These T cell receptor beta chains were read from a single sample in a study of somatic mutations in cytotoxic T cells in rheumatoid arthritis. Only in-frame clones appear in the TCRdb table, and some are missing; sequencing was by immunoSEQ multiplex PCR. The table has some 27,000 clones, 70% to 80% seen once. Sequenced input: CD8+ T cells sorted from blood. The receptors shown here come from a woman younger than 30 in good health. Both conserved end residues are part of each CDR3. The order of the fields is clone size, D gene, V gene, J gene, CDR3 DNA, CDR3 protein. The D gene is left open where the match is weak. A row's size may be missing; if present it is once, few, many or a size class.

clone size: once
D gene: -
V gene: TRBV4-1
J gene: TRBJ2-7
CDR3 DNA: TGCGCCAGCAGCGAATTAGCGACTTCAGCGGCCGAGCAGTACTTC
CDR3 protein: CASSELATSAAEQYF

clone size: few
D gene: TRBD1
V gene: TRBV19
J gene: TRBJ1-4
CDR3 DNA: TGTGCCAGTAACCCAGGGGGCCTATTTGAAAAACTGTTTTTT
CDR3 protein: CASNPGGLFEKLFF

clone size: -
D gene: -
V gene: TRBV7-6
J gene: TRBJ1-2
CDR3 DNA: TGTGCCAGCAGCTTAGGGGCAGGGGTGTCGTATGGCTACACCTTC
CDR3 protein: CASSLGAGVSYGYTF

clone size: -
D gene: TRBD2
V gene: TRBV30
J gene: TRBJ2-7
CDR3 DNA: TGTGCCTGGAGGGGACTAGCAGCCTACGAGCAGTACTTC
CDR3 protein: CAWRGLAAYEQYF

clone size: few
D gene: -
V gene: TRBV4-1
J gene: TRBJ1-2
CDR3 DNA: TGCGCCAGCAGCCTACAAGATTCCGTCCAGGGAGCTAACTATGGCTACACCTTC
CDR3 protein: CASSLQDSVQGANYGYTF

clone size: -
D gene: -
V gene: TRBV19
J gene: TRBJ2-1
CDR3 DNA: TGTGCCAGTAGTATCGGGGGTTACAATGAGCAGTTCTTC
CDR3 protein: CASSIGGYNEQFF

clone size: few
D gene: -
V gene: TRBV28
J gene: TRBJ1-1
CDR3 DNA: TGTGCCAGCAGTTTTCGTTCCGGGGCGGGTGAAACTGAAGCTTTCTTT
CDR3 protein: CASSFRSGAGETEAFF

clone size: few
D gene: -
V gene: TRBV5-1
J gene: TRBJ2-7
CDR3 DNA: TGCGCCAGCAGCCCTGCGGACGGTAATACAGGCGAGCAGTACTTC
CDR3 protein: CASSPADGNTGEQYF

clone size: -
D gene: TRBD2
V gene: TRBV27
J gene: TRBJ2-7
CDR3 DNA: TGTGCCAGCAGTTTAGTTCCTAGCGGCTACGAGCAGTACTTC
CDR3 protein: CASSLVPSGYEQYF

clone size: -
D gene: -
V gene: TRBV5-4
J gene: TRBJ1-1
CDR3 DNA: TGTGCCAGCAGCTTAGGTAGGGAAGCTTTCTTT
CDR3 protein: CASSLGREAFF

clone size: -
D gene: -
V gene: TRBV28
J gene: TRBJ1-1
CDR3 DNA: TGTGCCAGCAGTTTTGCCACAGGCCTGAACACTGAAGCTTTCTTT
CDR3 protein: CASSFATGLNTEAFF

clone size: -
D gene: -
V gene: TRBV2
J gene: TRBJ1-6
CDR3 DNA: TGTGCCAGCAGTGAAGCGGCCTATAATTCACCCCTCCACTTT
CDR3 protein: CASSEAAYNSPLHF

clone size: -
D gene: -
V gene: TRBV4-1
J gene: TRBJ1-5
CDR3 DNA: TGCGCCAGCAGCCAGGGGGGTAGCAATCAGCCCCAGCATTTT
CDR3 protein: CASSQGGSNQPQHF

clone size: -
D gene: -
V gene: TRBV15
J gene: TRBJ2-1
CDR3 DNA: TGTGCCACCAGCAGCGAACATTACAATGAGCAGTTCTTC
CDR3 protein: CATSSEHYNEQFF

clone size: -
D gene: -
V gene: TRBV7-9
J gene: TRBJ2-7
CDR3 DNA: TGTGCCAGCAGCTTAGATGGGACCTACGAGCAGTACTTC
CDR3 protein: CASSLDGTYEQYF